The entry that follows covers one T cell receptor beta chain sequence. The clone's antigen remains unknown. Per-base qualities were not stored, and no clone one base away is much larger. The cysteine opens and the phenylalanine closes a CDR3 of 14 amino acids. The entry retains the CDR3 DNA only, 42 bases that are in frame from base 1. For this chain, trimming is 8 bases at the V end and 4 bases at the J end, and the number of junction bases without a gene match is 6. CDR1 and CDR2 (SGHAT, FQNNGV) derive from the germline V gene. TCRbeta CDR3 regions were amplified from genomic DNA by means of the immunoSEQ Assay, a bias-controlled multiplex PCR. On the study's bioinformatics: Within the assay, amplification of reference gene primers was used to estimate how many nucleated cells each sample contained. To quantify the absolute abundance of each unique TCRbeta CDR3 rearrangement, sequence reads were collapsed and filtered. For each sample, productive Simpson clonality was calculated by taking the square root of Simpson's diversity index across productive rearrangements. In its TCRdb copy, this immuneACCESS table keeps in-frame sequences only and misses some clones. Where compared with another copy, unresolved V genes explain less than half of these, and the others have no known cause. The DNA gave D and trimming, while V, J and clone size come from that table. This sample gives some 250,000 clones in total; 88% of them show up just once. The ten largest clones take up just under 1% of the sample.

A second Seattle source provided samples from volunteer blood donors who had recovered from COVID-19. The collaborating institutions used their own protocols to collect whole blood in K2EDTA tubes. For TCRbeta analysis, collaborators shipped samples in one of three forms: frozen whole blood, isolated PBMCs, or DNA extracted from either of those sample types. The data were taken from a study of blood T cell repertoires in COVID-19 (dated by TCRdb to about 2020). Describing the broader study: Samples covering the acute and convalescent phases of COVID-19 were provided by collaborators in the United States, Italy and Spain. Where available, HLA class I and class II types were taken from metadata supplied by the sample provider and were not determined by assay-based typing. The material from the prospective study consisted of cDNA or gDNA derived from T cells, B-cell-depleted T cells, or PBMCs. The samples were drawn from two sources: the first 160 participants of the ongoing ImmuneRACE study, and fewer than 1,500 subjects contributed by 6 global collaborators. The sample metadata nearly always contained a de-identified subject ID, COVID-19 status, age in years and sex. The repertoires were released in a freely available public database intended as a resource for research on the immune response to SARS-CoV-2. Subjects who had been exposed to COVID-19, were actively infected with it, or had recovered from it provided the deeply sampled blood TCRbeta repertoires that made up the dataset. What the work shows at the level of the full study, not this receptor alone: The quantity of clinical and demographic metadata differed by source and by participant and was supplied without curation.

In this chain, TRBV11-2 is recombined with TRBJ2-2; 8 nucleotides in the junction match TRBD1. The TCR originated in a woman between 40 and 55 years old who had recovered from COVID-19. Sample: peripheral blood. The nucleotides are TGTGCCAGCTCCTGGACAGGGCCCACCGGGGAGCTGTTTTTT. It is translated as CASSWTGPTGELFF.